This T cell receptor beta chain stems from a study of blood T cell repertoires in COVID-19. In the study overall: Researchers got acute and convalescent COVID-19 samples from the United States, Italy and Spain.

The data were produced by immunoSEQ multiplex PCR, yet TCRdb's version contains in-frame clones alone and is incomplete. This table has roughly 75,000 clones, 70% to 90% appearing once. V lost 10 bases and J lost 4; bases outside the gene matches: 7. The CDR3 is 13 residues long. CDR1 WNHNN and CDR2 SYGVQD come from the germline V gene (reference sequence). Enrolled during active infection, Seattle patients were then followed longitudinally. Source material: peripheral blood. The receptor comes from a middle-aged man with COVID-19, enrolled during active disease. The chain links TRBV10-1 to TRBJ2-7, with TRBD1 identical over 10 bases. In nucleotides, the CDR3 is TGCGCCACCAGAGGACAGGGGGAGTACGAGCAGTACTTC. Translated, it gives CATRGQGEYEQYF.